The present T cell receptor beta chain was sequenced within a study of blood T cell repertoires in COVID-19. Study details: From the United States, Italy and Spain came samples of acute and convalescent COVID-19. PBMCs, B-cell-depleted T cells, or T cells were the source of the cDNA or gDNA that made up the material.

This clone was seen only a few times. Per the original data handling: For nucleated cells, counts were estimated from reference gene primer amplification. The table came from immunoSEQ multiplex PCR; TCRdb's copy has only in-frame clones and leaves some out. That table is the source of V, J and clone size, and D and trimming were worked out from the DNA. The table records over 350,000 clones, around 86% of them present only once. CDR3 length equals 14 residues. V lost 5 bases and J lost 4, with 9 bases in between. Germline assignment: CDR1 SEHNR and CDR2 FQNEAQ (reference sequence). This chain links TRBV7-9 with TRBJ2-6; D not certain. Material for sequencing was peripheral blood. This receptor was identified in a woman in her 30s with active or convalescent COVID-19. The CDR3 DNA sequence: TGTGCCAGCAGCGTAGGTTCGGGGGCCAACGTCCTGACTTTC. This gives the protein CASSVGSGANVLTF.